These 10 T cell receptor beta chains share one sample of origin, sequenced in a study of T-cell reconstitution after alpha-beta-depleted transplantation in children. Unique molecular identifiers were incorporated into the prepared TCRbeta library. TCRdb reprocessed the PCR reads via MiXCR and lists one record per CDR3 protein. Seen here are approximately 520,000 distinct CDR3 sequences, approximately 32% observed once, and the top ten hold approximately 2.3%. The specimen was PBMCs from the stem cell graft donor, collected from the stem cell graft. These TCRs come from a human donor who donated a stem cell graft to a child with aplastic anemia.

This chain's CDR3 is CASSLGGQGTTIYF. As DNA, the CDR3 is TGTGCCAGCAGCTTAGGTGGACAGGGGACCACCATATATTTT. The rearrangement uses TRBV7-2 and TRBJ1-3, with 9 bases identical to TRBD1. The CDR3 has 14 residues. V gave up 1 base and J gave up 9 bases; unmatched junction bases: 4. Germline loops: CDR1 SGHTA, CDR2 FQGNSA.

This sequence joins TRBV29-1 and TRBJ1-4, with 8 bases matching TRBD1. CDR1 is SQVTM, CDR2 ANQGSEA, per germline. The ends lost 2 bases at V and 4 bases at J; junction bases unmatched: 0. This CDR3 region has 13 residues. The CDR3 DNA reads TGCAGCGTTGAAACAGGGGGTAATGAAAAACTGTTTTTT. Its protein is CSVETGGNEKLFF.

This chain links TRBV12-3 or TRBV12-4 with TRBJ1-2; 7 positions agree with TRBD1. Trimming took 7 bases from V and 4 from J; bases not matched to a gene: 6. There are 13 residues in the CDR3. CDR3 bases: TGTGCCAGCACCGCACAGGGGTTCTATGGCTACACCTTC. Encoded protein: CASTAQGFYGYTF.

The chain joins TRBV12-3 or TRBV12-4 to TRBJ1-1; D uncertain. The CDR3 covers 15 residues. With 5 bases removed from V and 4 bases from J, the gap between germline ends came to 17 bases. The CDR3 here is CASSPDKVATTEAFF. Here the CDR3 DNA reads TGTGCCAGCAGTCCGGATAAGGTGGCCACCACTGAAGCTTTCTTT.

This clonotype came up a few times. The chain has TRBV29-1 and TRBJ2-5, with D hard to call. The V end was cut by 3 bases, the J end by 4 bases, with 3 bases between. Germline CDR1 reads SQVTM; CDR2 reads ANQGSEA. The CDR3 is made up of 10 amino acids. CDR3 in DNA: TGCAGCGTTGAGGCAGAGACCCAGTACTTC. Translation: CSVEAETQYF.

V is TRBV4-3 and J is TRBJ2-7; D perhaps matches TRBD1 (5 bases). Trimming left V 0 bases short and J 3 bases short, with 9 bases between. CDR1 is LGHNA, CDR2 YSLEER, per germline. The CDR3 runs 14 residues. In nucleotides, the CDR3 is TGCGCCAGCAGCCAAGAAAGGGGCAGCTACGAGCAGTACTTC. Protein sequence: CASSQERGSYEQYF.

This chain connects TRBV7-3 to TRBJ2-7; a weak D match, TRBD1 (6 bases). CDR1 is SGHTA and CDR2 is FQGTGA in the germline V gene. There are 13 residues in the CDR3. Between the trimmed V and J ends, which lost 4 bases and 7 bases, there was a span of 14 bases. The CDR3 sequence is CASSSFTGFEQYF. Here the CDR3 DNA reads TGTGCCAGCAGCTCATTCACAGGGTTTGAGCAGTACTTC.

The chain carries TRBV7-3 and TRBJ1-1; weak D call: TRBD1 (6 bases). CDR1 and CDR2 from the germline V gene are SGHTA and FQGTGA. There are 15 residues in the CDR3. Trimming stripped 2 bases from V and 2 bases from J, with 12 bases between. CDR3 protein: CASSLGGLRNTEAFF. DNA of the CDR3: TGTGCCAGCAGCTTAGGGGGGCTCAGAAACACTGAAGCTTTCTTT.

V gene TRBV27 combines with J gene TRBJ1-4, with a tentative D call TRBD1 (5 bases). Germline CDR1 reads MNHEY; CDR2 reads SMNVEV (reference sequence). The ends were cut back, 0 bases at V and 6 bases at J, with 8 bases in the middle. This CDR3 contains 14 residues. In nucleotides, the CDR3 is TGTGCCAGCAGTTTATCGTCGGGGGATGAAAAACTGTTTTTT. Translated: CASSLSSGDEKLFF. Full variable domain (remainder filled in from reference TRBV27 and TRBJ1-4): EAQVTQNPRYLITVTGKKLTVTCSQNMNHEYMSWYRQDPGLGLRQIYYSMNVEVTDKGDVPEGYKVSRKEKRNFPLILESPSPNQTSLYFCASSLSSGDEKLFFGSGTQLSVL.

The CDR3, as DNA: TGCAGTGCTAGAGACATAGCGGGAGGGCCGGGGTATGAGCAGTTCTTC. This codes for CSARDIAGGPGYEQFF. The rearrangement uses TRBV20-1 and TRBJ2-1, with 11 bases aligning to TRBD2. Germline V gene sequence: CDR1 DFQATT, CDR2 SNEGSKA (reference sequence). There are 16 residues in the CDR3. The V and J ends lost 0 bases and 8 bases, in that order; junction bases with no gene match: 9.